This T cell receptor (beta chain) was obtained from a study of memory CD4+ T cells and cytomegalovirus serostatus. Study information: Donors were healthy Belgian adults, 8 to 10 CMV seropositive and approximately 23 seronegative. Points from the study as a whole: The CMV-associated TCR signature appears largely within the CD4+ memory repertoire.

Only in-frame clones appear in the TCRdb table, and some are missing; sequencing was by immunoSEQ multiplex PCR. The repertoire holds 46,000 or so clones, over 70% seen once, with approximately 0.61% in the top ten. Single viable CD3+CD4+CD8-CD45RO+ cells were sorted as the memory CD4+ T cells. Points on this clone: Antigen specificity is unknown.

The CDR3 length is 14 residues. Germline CDR1 SGDLS, CDR2 YYNGEE. Trimming stripped 1 base from V and 9 bases from J, with 14 bases between. The receptor comes from an adult in good health and CMV-seronegative. Sequencing used memory CD4+ T cells from blood. This rearrangement joins TRBV9 to TRBJ2-1; D is ambiguous. The CDR3 nucleotides read TGTGCCAGCAGCGTAAGCCCCGATCGTGGTGAGCAGTTCTTC. It yields the protein CASSVSPDRGEQFF.